These 9 T cell receptor beta chains were all obtained from the same sample, sequenced in a study of blood T cell repertoires in COVID-19. Libraries were prepared by immunoSEQ multiplex PCR; TCRdb keeps only in-frame clonotypes and omits some of them. This sample has around 150,000 clones, with 88% found just once. The sequencing sample was made of PBMCs or T cells enriched from blood (not recorded which). The receptors derive from a woman aged 50 to 65 who had recovered from COVID-19.

The J gene is TRBJ2-5, the V gene TRBV19, with D possibly being TRBD2 (5 bases). Germline V gene sequence: CDR1 LNHDA, CDR2 SQIVND (reference sequence). Deletions cut 6 bases from V and 2 bases from J, with 19 bases between. CDR3 length equals 16 residues. The CDR3 spells CASSPGSVPRQETQYF. CDR3 nucleotides: TGTGCCAGTAGCCCGGGGAGCGTCCCTCGACAAGAGACCCAGTACTTC.

The V gene is TRBV7-2, the J gene TRBJ1-2; D unclear. Trimming shortened V by 7 bases and J by 6 bases, and 15 bases separated the two germline ends. Germline CDR1 is SGHTA and CDR2 is FQGNSA. The CDR3 totals 13 residues. The CDR3: CASTLLKRNGYTF. The CDR3 coding sequence is TGTGCCAGCACCCTACTTAAGAGGAATGGCTACACCTTC.

V is TRBV21-1 and J is TRBJ2-7; the table's D call, TRBD1, was not checked against the DNA. TRBV21-1 is listed as a pseudogene. The CDR3 contains 14 residues. CDR3 bases: TGTGCCAGCCTGAACAGGGCCCTTTTCTACGAGCAGTACTTC. Its protein is CASLNRALFYEQYF.

The chain uses TRBV5-5 and TRBJ1-5; possibly TRBD1 for D (5 bases). The CDR3 contains 15 residues. Trimming removed 0 bases at V and 4 bases at J, with 11 bases between. Germline CDR1 reads SGHKS; CDR2 reads YYEKEE (reference sequence). The CDR3 nucleotides read TGTGCCAGCAGCTTGGACAGGTTAGCAAATCAGCCCCAGCATTTT. It translates to CASSLDRLANQPQHF. The full variable domain, rest sourced from reference TRBV5-5 and TRBJ1-5, is DAGVTQSPTHLIKTRGQQVTLRCSPISGHKSVSWYQQVLGQGPQFIFQYYEKEERGRGNFPDRFSARQFPNYSSELNVNALLLGDSALYLCASSLDRLANQPQHFGDGTRLSIL.

This chain uses TRBV30 with TRBJ1-5; D gene unclear. Trimming removed 2 bases at V and 0 bases at J, with 11 bases between. The germline V gene encodes CDR1 GTSNPN and CDR2 SVGIG (reference sequence). The CDR3 is 15 amino acids. CDR3 sequence (DNA): TGTGCCTGGAGTTCTTACGGCGGTAGCAATCAGCCCCAGCATTTT. Its protein is CAWSSYGGSNQPQHF.

The chain joins TRBV29-1 to TRBJ2-3; 8 bases map to TRBD1. This CDR3 contains 13 residues. V shed 4 bases and J 6 bases; nucleotides not matched to a gene: 6. Germline V gives CDR1 SQVTM, CDR2 ANQGSEA. The CDR3 DNA sequence: TGCAGCGTTGTCGCAGGGGGCGGGGATACGCAGTATTTT. Protein sequence: CSVVAGGGDTQYF.

The J gene is TRBJ1-3, the V gene TRBV27; D is perhaps TRBD1 (5 bases). The germline CDR1 and CDR2 sequences are MNHEY and SMNVEV (reference sequence). The CDR3 has 15 amino acids. Trimming took off 4 bases at V and 0 bases at J, with 10 bases between the two ends. DNA of the CDR3: TGTGCCAGCAGTTCCACAGGACGCTCTGGAAACACCATATATTTT. Protein sequence: CASSSTGRSGNTIYF.

This rearrangement joins TRBV27 to TRBJ1-1; D ambiguous. Per the germline V gene, CDR1 is MNHEY and CDR2 is SMNVEV (reference sequence). The CDR3 contains 13 residues. The V end was cut by 2 bases, the J end by 1 base, with 5 bases between. The CDR3 spells CASSLHRNTEAFF. Here the CDR3 DNA reads TGTGCCAGCAGTTTACACAGGAACACTGAAGCTTTCTTT.

The chain recombines TRBV7-3 with TRBJ1-1; TRBD1 matches 7 bases. V dropped 6 bases and J dropped 5; count of bases not matched to a gene: 6. The CDR3 runs 13 residues. Per germline, CDR1 SGHTA and CDR2 FQGTGA. For the CDR3, the DNA is TGTGCCAGCAGAAGAGACAGGGTGACTGAAGCTTTCTTT. This codes for CASRRDRVTEAFF.